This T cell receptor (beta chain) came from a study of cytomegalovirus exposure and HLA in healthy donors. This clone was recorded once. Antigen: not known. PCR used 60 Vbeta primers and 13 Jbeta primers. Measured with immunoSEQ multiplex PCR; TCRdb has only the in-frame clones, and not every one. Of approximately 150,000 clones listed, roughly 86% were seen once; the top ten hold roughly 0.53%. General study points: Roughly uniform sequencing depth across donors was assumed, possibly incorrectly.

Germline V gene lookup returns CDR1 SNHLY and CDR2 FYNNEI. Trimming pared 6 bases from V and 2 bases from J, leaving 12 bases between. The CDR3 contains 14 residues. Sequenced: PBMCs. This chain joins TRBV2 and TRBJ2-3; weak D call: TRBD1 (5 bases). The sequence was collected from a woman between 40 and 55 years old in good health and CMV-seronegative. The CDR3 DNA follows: TGTGCCAGCAGCGTGACAGCTGTCACAGATACGCAGTATTTT. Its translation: CASSVTAVTDTQYF.